This is a list of T cell receptor beta chains from one sample in a study of regulatory T cells in long-lasting Graves disease. TCRdb reprocessed the multiplex PCR reads via MiXCR and lists one record per CDR3 protein. Of around 460,000 distinct CDR3 sequences in the sample, approximately 23% were seen once. The sequenced sample was peripheral blood mononuclear cells (PBMCs), obtained when the disease was refractory, from a patient treated with antithyroid drugs. The receptors come from a female donor with Graves disease. Both conserved end residues are part of each CDR3. A D gene is named only where the DNA matches it firmly. Clone size is shown for a subset of rows, as once, few, many or a class of expanded clone.

V gene	D gene	J gene	clone size	CDR3 DNA	CDR3 protein
TRBV6-1	TRBD1	TRBJ1-2	NA	TGTGCCAGCCGAGACAGTTTCTCGACAGGGGACTATGGCTACACCTTC	CASRDSFSTGDYGYTF
TRBV6-5	NA	TRBJ1-1	many	TGTGCCAGCAGTTACTCAAACGAGAACACTGAAGCTTTCTTT	CASSYSNENTEAFF
TRBV29-1	NA	TRBJ1-1	many	TGCAGCGTTGAAGATCTAGACGTCCTGAACACTGAAGCTTTCTTT	CSVEDLDVLNTEAFF
TRBV7-7	NA	TRBJ2-2	few	TGTGCTAGCAGCTTAGACCCCAGTTTCACCGGGGAGCTGTTTTTT	CASSLDPSFTGELFF
TRBV28	TRBD1	TRBJ1-2	many	TGTGCCAGCAGTACGGGACAGGGAAACTATGGCTACACCTTC	CASSTGQGNYGYTF
TRBV28	NA	TRBJ1-1	many	TGTGCCAGCGGGCCCTCCAACACTGAAGCTTTCTTT	CASGPSNTEAFF
TRBV7-2	NA	TRBJ2-3	NA	TGTGCCAGCAGTAGACCCCTCTCCACAGATACGCAGTATTTT	CASSRPLSTDTQYF
TRBV7-9	TRBD1	TRBJ1-6	few	TGTGCCAGCAGCTTCGGGGCGACAGGGGTTTCACCCCTCCACTTT	CASSFGATGVSPLHF
TRBV20-1	NA	TRBJ1-5	NA	TGCAGTGCTAGAGATAGGACACCCCAGCTGTGGGGCAATCAGCCCCAGCATTTT	CSARDRTPQLWGNQPQHF
TRBV6-5	TRBD1	TRBJ2-5	few	TGTGCCAGCAGTTACTCCCCTCAGGGGGCAAGGGAGACCCAGTACTTC	CASSYSPQGARETQYF
TRBV7-9	NA	TRBJ2-7	NA	TGTGCCAGCAGCTTAGCGGGGGGGGGCACCTACGAGCAGTACTTC	CASSLAGGGTYEQYF
TRBV6-1	NA	TRBJ1-5	many	TGTGCCAGCAGCAGCTCAGCTGATCAGCCCCAGCATTTT	CASSSSADQPQHF
TRBV7-2	TRBD1	TRBJ1-4	few	TGTGCCAGCAGCTTAAAGGGGGCGGGTGAAAAACTGTTTTTT	CASSLKGAGEKLFF
TRBV7-2	NA	TRBJ1-4	many	TGTGCCAGCAGCTTAGGACACCTCGGGGGCTTGGAAAAACTGTTTTTT	CASSLGHLGGLEKLFF
TRBV11-2	TRBD1	TRBJ2-5	many	TGTGCCAGCAGTTCCGGACAGGGGGCTTGGACCCAGTACTTC	CASSSGQGAWTQYF
TRBV10-3	NA	TRBJ1-4	many	TGTGCCACGCAGGACGGACAGAATGAAAAACTGTTTTTT	CATQDGQNEKLFF
TRBV7-8	TRBD2	TRBJ2-2	few	TGTGCCAGCAGAACCGGGACTAGCGGGAGCTTCCCCACCGGGGAGCTGTTTTTT	CASRTGTSGSFPTGELFF
TRBV3-1	TRBD1	TRBJ1-4	NA	TGTGCCAGCGGCCAGTTGGACAGGGGTAATGAAAAACTGTTTTTT	CASGQLDRGNEKLFF
TRBV27	NA	TRBJ1-3	NA	TGTGCCAGCAGTCCCACGGTTTTCTCTGGAAACACCATATATTTT	CASSPTVFSGNTIYF
TRBV7-2	NA	TRBJ2-7	NA	TGTGCCAGCAGCTACCGCTCAGGGGGGGCGGCAGACGGAAAGCTAGTGTGCGAGCAGTACTTC	CASSYRSGGAADGKLVCEQYF
TRBV9	TRBD1	TRBJ1-6	many	TGTGCCAGCAGCCCACAGGGGTCCTATAATTCACCCCTCCACTTT	CASSPQGSYNSPLHF
TRBV4-2	NA	TRBJ2-7	once	TGTGCCAGCAGCCCCGAAAAGGGGGGTACCTACGAGCAGTACTTC	CASSPEKGGTYEQYF
TRBV4-2	NA	TRBJ1-5	few	TGTGCCAGCAGCCAAGGCCCGACGACGGCGCAGCCCCAGCATTTT	CASSQGPTTAQPQHF
TRBV29-1	TRBD1	TRBJ2-2	many	TGCAGCGCCATGGACAGGCTCAACACCGGGGAGCTGTTTTTT	CSAMDRLNTGELFF
TRBV2	TRBD1	TRBJ1-2	many	TGTGCCACCCGGGGGCAGGGGGCAGGTGGCTACACCTTC	CATRGQGAGGYTF
TRBV28	NA	TRBJ2-6	many	TGTGCCAGCAGTGTCAGGGACTCTGGGGCCAACGTCCTGACTTTC	CASSVRDSGANVLTF
TRBV6-2/TRBV6-3	NA	TRBJ2-7	few	TGTGCCAGCAGTTACTCGATCGCGGGGCCAGGCTACGAGCAGTACTTC	CASSYSIAGPGYEQYF
TRBV3-1	NA	TRBJ1-5	NA	TGTGCCAGCGGCCAAGCTAACCAGCCCCAGCATTTT	CASGQANQPQHF
TRBV27	TRBD1	TRBJ1-2	many	TGTGCCAGCAGGGGGCCAGGGGGAGGCTACACCTTC	CASRGPGGGYTF
TRBV2	NA	TRBJ1-5	many	TGTGCCAGCAGCTGGGACCGCTATCAGCCCCAGCATTTT	CASSWDRYQPQHF
TRBV12-3/TRBV12-4	TRBD1	TRBJ1-5	NA	TGTGCCAGCAGCCGCAGGGGAGGGGGCGATCAGCCCCAGCATTTT	CASSRRGGGDQPQHF
TRBV28	NA	TRBJ2-7	many	TGTGCCAGCAGACGAATTAACCTTAACTACGAGCAGTACTTC	CASRRINLNYEQYF
TRBV7-3	NA	TRBJ2-2	few	TGTGCCAGCAAAGTGGGGCTGAACACCGGGGAGCTGTTTTTT	CASKVGLNTGELFF
TRBV3-1	TRBD1	TRBJ2-5	few	TGTGCCAGCAGGTCCGAGAGACCGAAGGGGGCCTGGGGGACCCAGTACTTC	CASRSERPKGAWGTQYF
TRBV6-2/TRBV6-3	NA	TRBJ2-7	many	TGTGCCAGCAGTGTTCAGGGTGACGAGCAGTACTTC	CASSVQGDEQYF
TRBV6-2/TRBV6-3	NA	TRBJ1-5	many	TGTGCCAGCAGTGAAACTCCCCTAATGGATATAGGGAGCAATCAGCCCCAGCATTTT	CASSETPLMDIGSNQPQHF
TRBV28	TRBD1	TRBJ2-7	few	TGTGCCAGCAGCTCTCAGGGGGCGGCCCCCTACGAGCAGTACTTC	CASSSQGAAPYEQYF
TRBV20-1	NA	TRBJ2-6	many	TGCAGTGCCTCGGATGGGAAAAGTGGGGCCAACGTCCTGACTTTC	CSASDGKSGANVLTF
TRBV30	NA	TRBJ1-5	few	TGTGCCTGGAGTGTACTTAGAAGCAATCAGCCCCAGCATTTT	CAWSVLRSNQPQHF
TRBV28	TRBD1	TRBJ1-2	many	TGTGCCAGCACCACTTCCGGACAGGCCTACTATGGCTACACCTTC	CASTTSGQAYYGYTF
TRBV5-4	NA	TRBJ1-1	NA	TGTGCCACCGAGTACAATCTGCTGAACACTGAAGCTTTCTTT	CATEYNLLNTEAFF
TRBV11-3	TRBD1	TRBJ2-7	many	TGTGCCAGCAGTCCAGGGCATGGGACAGGACTCCTGGAGCAGTACTTC	CASSPGHGTGLLEQYF
TRBV24-1	NA	TRBJ1-5	many	TGTGCCACCAGTGATTTGCATGCCCTACACGGATATAGCAATCAGCCCCAGCATTTT	CATSDLHALHGYSNQPQHF
TRBV20-1	TRBD2	TRBJ2-7	NA	TGCAGTGCTAGTAGCGGGTCTTACGAGCAGTACTTC	CSASSGSYEQYF
TRBV7-9	NA	TRBJ1-6	NA	TGTGCCAGCAGCTTCGCGAATTCACCCCTCCACTTT	CASSFANSPLHF
TRBV4-3	NA	TRBJ1-1	few	TGCGCCAGCAGCCAACGGGGACGGGGGGCCGGTGAAGCTTTCTTT	CASSQRGRGAGEAFF